Listed below are T cell receptor beta chains from one sample, sequenced in a study of metastatic and nonmetastatic thyroid tumors. With MiXCR, TCRdb called clones anew from the PCR reads. This table has thousands of clones, about 30% appearing once. Material for sequencing was adjacent normal tissue. Receptors were obtained from a female donor with papillary thyroid cancer or a benign thyroid nodule (not recorded which). Some clones in this sample may be carry-over from other donors' samples. CDR3s include the opening cysteine and the closing phenylalanine or tryptophan. The D gene is left open where the match is weak. Clone size is not always given. Where it is, it says once, few, many or a class for expanded clones.

d_gene: TRBD2; j_gene: TRBJ2-1; v_gene: TRBV7-3; abundance: NA; CDR3aa: CASSPEGGRARSNEQFF; CDR3nt: TGTGCCAGCAGCCCTGAGGGCGGGAGGGCCCGCTCCAATGAGCAGTTCTTC
d_gene: TRBD1; j_gene: TRBJ1-3; v_gene: TRBV30; abundance: NA; CDR3aa: CAWSTGGGNTIYF; CDR3nt: TGTGCCTGGAGTACAGGGGGAGGAAACACCATATATTTT
d_gene: NA; j_gene: TRBJ1-6; v_gene: TRBV5-1; abundance: NA; CDR3aa: CASSEGIDSPLHF; CDR3nt: TGCGCCAGCAGCGAGGGAATCGACTCACCCCTCCACTTT
d_gene: NA; j_gene: TRBJ2-3; v_gene: TRBV5-5; abundance: NA; CDR3aa: CASSRGLSSTDTQYF; CDR3nt: TGTGCCAGCAGCAGGGGCCTGTCTAGCACAGATACGCAGTATTTT
d_gene: TRBD2; j_gene: TRBJ2-3; v_gene: TRBV28; abundance: NA; CDR3aa: CASSFETSAHLSFKNTDTQYF; CDR3nt: TGTGCCAGCAGTTTTGAAACTAGCGCTCACTTGTCATTTAAGAACACAGATACGCAGTATTTT
d_gene: TRBD1; j_gene: TRBJ1-1; v_gene: TRBV20-1; abundance: NA; CDR3aa: CSARKQGASSEAFF; CDR3nt: TGCAGTGCTAGGAAACAGGGGGCGAGTTCCGAAGCTTTCTTT
d_gene: TRBD2; j_gene: TRBJ2-1; v_gene: TRBV28; abundance: few; CDR3aa: CASSSAGGIHNEQFF; CDR3nt: TGTGCCAGCAGCTCAGCGGGAGGGATCCACAATGAGCAGTTCTTC
d_gene: NA; j_gene: TRBJ1-1; v_gene: TRBV6-5; abundance: few; CDR3aa: CASNYGDGAAFF; CDR3nt: TGTGCCAGCAATTACGGGGATGGGGCAGCTTTCTTT
d_gene: TRBD2; j_gene: TRBJ2-1; v_gene: TRBV6-1; abundance: NA; CDR3aa: CASSSSGRNYNEQFF; CDR3nt: TGTGCCAGCAGCTCTAGCGGGAGGAATTACAATGAGCAGTTCTTC
d_gene: NA; j_gene: TRBJ2-1; v_gene: TRBV6-6; abundance: NA; CDR3aa: CASSYGEGGLFF; CDR3nt: TGTGCCAGCAGTTACGGCGAAGGCGGTTTGTTCTTC
d_gene: NA; j_gene: TRBJ2-3; v_gene: TRBV4-1; abundance: NA; CDR3aa: CASSQSWDTQYF; CDR3nt: TGCGCCAGCAGCCAAAGTTGGGATACGCAGTATTTT
d_gene: NA; j_gene: TRBJ2-7; v_gene: TRBV4-2; abundance: medium-sized; CDR3aa: CASGRYSGLDYEQYF; CDR3nt: TGTGCCAGCGGACGGTACAGCGGGTTGGACTACGAGCAGTACTTC
d_gene: NA; j_gene: TRBJ1-1; v_gene: TRBV14; abundance: NA; CDR3aa: CASSTSFPNTEAFF; CDR3nt: TGTGCCAGCAGCACCTCGTTTCCAAACACTGAAGCTTTCTTT
d_gene: TRBD2; j_gene: TRBJ2-2; v_gene: TRBV20-1; abundance: NA; CDR3aa: CSASKGFPGLAGGPGELFF; CDR3nt: TGCAGTGCTAGTAAGGGATTTCCGGGACTAGCGGGAGGACCCGGGGAGCTGTTTTTT
d_gene: TRBD1; j_gene: TRBJ2-1; v_gene: TRBV11-2; abundance: NA; CDR3aa: CASSSGTGSHNEQFF; CDR3nt: TGTGCCAGCAGCTCCGGGACAGGGTCTCACAATGAGCAGTTCTTC
d_gene: NA; j_gene: TRBJ2-1; v_gene: TRBV20-1; abundance: NA; CDR3aa: CSARVRLTGIYNEQFF; CDR3nt: TGCAGTGCTAGGGTACGGCTAACGGGGATCTACAATGAGCAGTTCTTC
d_gene: TRBD2; j_gene: TRBJ2-7; v_gene: TRBV20-1; abundance: NA; CDR3aa: CSARGASGMSSYEQYF; CDR3nt: TGCAGTGCTAGAGGGGCTAGCGGGATGAGCTCCTACGAGCAGTACTTC
d_gene: TRBD2; j_gene: TRBJ2-1; v_gene: TRBV2; abundance: medium-sized; CDR3aa: CASSSGSPYNEQFF; CDR3nt: TGTGCCAGCAGCAGCGGGAGTCCTTACAATGAGCAGTTCTTC
d_gene: NA; j_gene: TRBJ1-1; v_gene: TRBV20-1; abundance: NA; CDR3aa: CSASRGFDTEAFF; CDR3nt: TGCAGTGCTAGCCGTGGTTTTGACACTGAAGCTTTCTTT
d_gene: TRBD2; j_gene: TRBJ2-7; v_gene: TRBV7-6; abundance: NA; CDR3aa: CASSSSGRASEQYF; CDR3nt: TGTGCCAGCAGCTCTAGCGGGAGGGCCTCCGAGCAGTACTTC
d_gene: TRBD2; j_gene: TRBJ2-1; v_gene: TRBV28; abundance: NA; CDR3aa: CASSRPGLGFDEQFF; CDR3nt: TGTGCCAGCAGCCGACCGGGACTAGGGTTCGATGAGCAGTTCTTC
d_gene: NA; j_gene: TRBJ1-6; v_gene: TRBV20-1; abundance: NA; CDR3aa: CSAREGETLHF; CDR3nt: TGCAGTGCTAGGGAGGGAGAGACCCTCCACTTT
d_gene: NA; j_gene: TRBJ1-2; v_gene: TRBV6-1; abundance: large; CDR3aa: CASSSTPGHYGYTF; CDR3nt: TGTGCCAGCAGCTCAACCCCCGGGCACTATGGCTACACCTTC
d_gene: TRBD1; j_gene: TRBJ1-2; v_gene: TRBV6-2/TRBV6-3; abundance: few; CDR3aa: CASSYSWTGHYGYTF; CDR3nt: TGTGCCAGCAGTTACTCATGGACAGGGCACTATGGCTACACCTTC
d_gene: NA; j_gene: TRBJ2-7; v_gene: TRBV27; abundance: NA; CDR3aa: CASRGEPDEQYF; CDR3nt: TGTGCCAGCAGAGGTGAGCCTGACGAGCAGTACTTC
d_gene: TRBD2; j_gene: TRBJ2-3; v_gene: TRBV6-4; abundance: large; CDR3aa: CASSDSGTSGTDTQYF; CDR3nt: TGTGCCAGCAGTGACTCCGGGACTAGCGGCACAGATACGCAGTATTTT
d_gene: NA; j_gene: TRBJ2-2; v_gene: TRBV10-1; abundance: NA; CDR3aa: CASSESFGAGELFF; CDR3nt: TGCGCCAGCAGTGAGTCGTTCGGTGCCGGGGAGCTGTTTTTT
d_gene: NA; j_gene: TRBJ1-6; v_gene: TRBV28; abundance: few; CDR3aa: CASTGQLGAGSPLHF; CDR3nt: TGTGCCAGCACCGGCCAACTGGGGGCCGGGTCACCCCTCCACTTT
d_gene: NA; j_gene: TRBJ2-1; v_gene: TRBV12-3/TRBV12-4; abundance: few; CDR3aa: CASSSYNEQFF; CDR3nt: TGTGCCAGCAGTTCCTACAATGAGCAGTTCTTC
d_gene: NA; j_gene: TRBJ2-2; v_gene: TRBV6-1; abundance: NA; CDR3aa: CASTSTGELFF; CDR3nt: TGTGCCAGCACGAGCACCGGGGAGCTGTTTTTT
d_gene: NA; j_gene: TRBJ1-2; v_gene: TRBV6-2/TRBV6-3; abundance: NA; CDR3aa: CASSLANYGYTF; CDR3nt: TGTGCCAGCAGTTTGGCCAACTATGGCTACACCTTC
d_gene: NA; j_gene: TRBJ1-6; v_gene: TRBV7-3; abundance: NA; CDR3aa: CASSLNSGTRSSPLHF; CDR3nt: TGTGCCAGCAGCTTAAATTCCGGGACGAGGAGTTCACCCCTCCACTTT
d_gene: TRBD2; j_gene: TRBJ2-1; v_gene: TRBV12-3/TRBV12-4; abundance: few; CDR3aa: CASILLAGGLGEQFF; CDR3nt: TGTGCCAGCATCCTACTAGCGGGAGGGCTAGGCGAGCAGTTCTTC
d_gene: NA; j_gene: TRBJ2-1; v_gene: TRBV5-1; abundance: large; CDR3aa: CASSWTPYNEQFF; CDR3nt: TGCGCCAGCAGCTGGACACCTTACAATGAGCAGTTCTTC
d_gene: NA; j_gene: TRBJ1-5; v_gene: TRBV6-2/TRBV6-3; abundance: NA; CDR3aa: CASSYSGNSNQPQHF; CDR3nt: TGTGCCAGCAGTTACTCGGGCAATAGCAATCAGCCCCAGCATTTT
d_gene: TRBD2; j_gene: TRBJ2-7; v_gene: TRBV11-3; abundance: NA; CDR3aa: CASSSAGTGFRLAGDEQYF; CDR3nt: TGTGCCAGCAGCAGTGCCGGGACAGGTTTTCGTCTAGCGGGGGACGAGCAGTACTTC
d_gene: NA; j_gene: TRBJ1-2; v_gene: TRBV6-2/TRBV6-3; abundance: NA; CDR3aa: CASSYTPGRGYTF; CDR3nt: TGTGCCAGCAGTTACACGCCAGGGAGGGGCTACACCTTC
d_gene: NA; j_gene: TRBJ2-2; v_gene: TRBV25-1; abundance: NA; CDR3aa: CASSELQGNTGELFF; CDR3nt: TGTGCCAGCAGTGAGCTACAGGGGAACACCGGGGAGCTGTTTTTT